This T cell receptor beta chain emerged from a study of blood T cell repertoires in COVID-19. Study-wide context: The origin of the acute and convalescent COVID-19 samples was the United States, Italy and Spain. From T cells, B-cell-depleted T cells, or PBMCs came the material, which was cDNA or gDNA.

Under the authors' procedure: The authors estimated nucleated cell counts from reference gene primer amplification. Assay used: immunoSEQ multiplex PCR; TCRdb lists only in-frame clones, some missing. V and J calls plus clone size are reproduced from that table; the DNA served to infer D and trimming. The table records 310,000 or so clones, about 86% of them present only once. The germline V gene has CDR1 LNHDA and CDR2 SQIVND (reference sequence). CDR3 size: 12 residues. V was trimmed by 7 bases and J by 5 bases, leaving 8 bases between them. The origin of this receptor is a woman in her 50s with acute or convalescent COVID-19. Sequenced sample: peripheral blood. V usage is TRBV19 and J usage is TRBJ1-4; D gene ambiguous. The CDR3 loop is CASTGGNEKLFF. CDR3 in DNA: TGTGCCAGTACCGGAGGGAATGAAAAACTGTTTTTT.